This is a list of T cell receptor beta chains from one sample in a study of cytomegalovirus exposure and HLA in healthy donors. Assay: immunoSEQ multiplex PCR; the TCRdb copy retains only in-frame clones and omits some. This sample has 200,000 to 250,000 clones, with around 80% found just once. Sequencing used PBMCs. These receptors were obtained from a man aged 25 to 40 in good health and CMV-seronegative. Both conserved end residues are part of each CDR3. D genes are given only for firm matches. Size is stated for part of the rows, as once, few or many counts, or as a class when the clone is expanded.

cdr3_aa,cdr3_nt,v_call,cdr3_length,clone_size,d_call,j_call
CASSQDAGANTEAFF,TGCGCCAGCAGCCAAGATGCAGGGGCTAACACTGAAGCTTTCTTT,TRBV4-1,15,.,.,TRBJ1-1
CASSQDPPGGRYTGELFF,TGCGCCAGCAGCCAAGATCCCCCGGGGGGGAGATACACCGGGGAGCTGTTTTTT,TRBV4-3,18,.,TRBD2,TRBJ2-2
CASSRKRTGEHEQFF,TGCGCCAGCAGCCGAAAAAGGACAGGGGAGCATGAGCAGTTCTTC,TRBV4-3,15,.,TRBD1,TRBJ2-1
CASSQSDRVETQYF,TGTGCCAGCAGCCAATCGGACAGGGTTGAGACCCAGTACTTC,TRBV16,14,.,TRBD1,TRBJ2-5
CASSLVAGVSGASVLTF,TGTGCCAGCAGCTTGGTGGCAGGAGTCTCTGGGGCCAGCGTCCTGACTTTC,TRBV5-5,17,.,.,TRBJ2-6
CASSELASGGDTSTDTQYF,TGCGCCAGCAGTGAGTTGGCTAGCGGGGGGGACACTAGCACAGATACGCAGTATTTT,TRBV10-1,19,.,TRBD2,TRBJ2-3
CASSDMETQYF,TGTGCCAGCAGTGACATGGAGACCCAGTACTTC,TRBV6-1,11,.,.,TRBJ2-5
CASSLTGTRLGNTEAFF,TGTGCCAGCAGTCTAACCGGGACACGGCTGGGGAACACTGAAGCTTTCTTT,TRBV28,17,.,.,TRBJ1-1
CASSFGGGASVLTF,TGTGCCAGCAGTTTTGGTGGTGGGGCCAGCGTCCTGACTTTC,TRBV27,14,.,.,TRBJ2-6
CASSRQGLTTYEQYF,TGTGCCAGCAGTAGACAGGGTCTTACCACCTACGAGCAGTACTTC,TRBV6-1,15,.,TRBD1,TRBJ2-7
CASSLGSGGQETQYF,TGTGCCAGCAGCTTAGGTTCCGGGGGGCAAGAGACCCAGTACTTC,TRBV11-3,15,.,TRBD2,TRBJ2-5
CASSRDWPGTDTQYF,TGTGCCAGCAGCAGAGACTGGCCTGGCACAGATACGCAGTATTTT,TRBV7-9,15,.,.,TRBJ2-3
CSASRQETQYF,TGCAGTGCTAGCAGACAAGAGACCCAGTACTTC,TRBV20-1,11,.,.,TRBJ2-5
CASTATGGGQPQHF,TGTGCCAGCACAGCGACAGGGGGGGGTCAGCCCCAGCATTTT,TRBV28,14,.,TRBD1,TRBJ1-5
CACYSRPNQPQHF,TGTGCCTGCTACAGTCGACCTAATCAGCCCCAGCATTTT,TRBV6-1,13,.,.,TRBJ1-5
CASSGGTGVNEQYF,TGTGCCAGCAGCGGGGGGACAGGGGTTAACGAGCAGTACTTC,TRBV9,14,.,TRBD1,TRBJ2-7
CASSIPVGTGKQPQHF,TGTGCCAGTAGTATACCCGTGGGTACAGGGAAACAGCCCCAGCATTTT,TRBV19,16,.,.,TRBJ1-5
CASSPDLRGADNEQFF,TGTGCCAGCAGCCCCGACTTGCGGGGGGCCGACAATGAGCAGTTCTTC,TRBV9,16,.,TRBD2,TRBJ2-1
CASSLLGGGPLYEQYF,TGCGCCAGCAGCTTGCTTGGCGGGGGGCCCTTATACGAGCAGTACTTC,TRBV5-1,16,.,TRBD2,TRBJ2-7
CASSQGQGTGGLFF,TGCGCCAGCAGCCAAGGACAGGGTACCGGGGGGCTGTTTTTT,TRBV4-3,14,.,.,TRBJ2-2
CASSRRDRPKSRGAFF,TGTGCCAGCAGCCGTCGGGACAGGCCTAAGTCGAGGGGAGCTTTCTTT,TRBV5-6,16,.,TRBD1,TRBJ1-1
CASSFREIANYGYTF,TGTGCCAGCAGCTTCCGGGAAATAGCTAACTATGGCTACACCTTC,TRBV7-6,15,once,.,TRBJ1-2
CASSWELDYEQYF,TGTGCCAGCAGCTGGGAACTAGACTACGAGCAGTACTTC,TRBV11-2,13,.,.,TRBJ2-7
CASSYQRGTGQYF,TGTGCCAGCAGTTACCAGAGGGGGACAGGACAGTATTTT,TRBV6-6,13,few,TRBD1,TRBJ2-3
CASSRYPTGFYEQYF,TGTGCCAGCAGCCGGTACCCGACAGGCTTCTACGAGCAGTACTTC,TRBV6-5,15,.,.,TRBJ2-7
CASSYKAGGSEQFF,TGTGCCAGTAGTTACAAGGCGGGGGGAAGTGAGCAGTTCTTC,TRBV6-5,14,.,TRBD2,TRBJ2-1
CASSLGGYGDEQYF,TGTGCCAGCAGCCTGGGGGGGTACGGAGACGAGCAGTACTTC,TRBV7-9,14,once,TRBD2,TRBJ2-7
CASSVGAGSYNEQFF,TGTGCCAGCAGCGTAGGAGCGGGGTCCTACAATGAGCAGTTCTTC,TRBV9,15,.,TRBD2,TRBJ2-1
CASSLTGPGELFF,TGTGCCAGCAGCTTAACAGGGCCCGGGGAGCTGTTTTTT,TRBV7-9,13,.,.,TRBJ2-2
CASSLTVATVNYGYTF,TGTGCCAGCAGTTTAACGGTCGCAACGGTGAACTATGGCTACACCTTC,TRBV27,16,.,.,TRBJ1-2
CASARRGIGEKLFF,TGTGCCAGCGCTCGGAGGGGTATTGGTGAAAAACTGTTTTTT,TRBV11-1,14,.,.,TRBJ1-4
CASSLAWDRALETQYF,TGTGCCAGCAGCTTGGCATGGGACAGGGCGCTAGAGACCCAGTACTTC,TRBV27,16,.,TRBD1,TRBJ2-5
CASSSGGDASYEQYF,TGTGCCAGCAGCTCGGGGGGTGACGCCTCCTACGAGCAGTACTTC,TRBV9,15,.,TRBD2,TRBJ2-7